These 14 T cell receptor beta chains were sequenced from one sample in a study of cytomegalovirus exposure and HLA in healthy donors (dated by TCRdb to 2016 to 2017). The library relied on the immunoSEQ multiplex PCR assay. For the multiplex PCR, a mixture combining 60 forward primers for TCR Vbeta segments and 13 reverse primers for TCR Jbeta segments was used. Not all clones reach the TCRdb copy of this immuneACCESS table, which keeps in-frame sequences only. Checked studies attribute under half of the gap to unresolved V genes and leave the rest unexplained. Recorded for this sample are roughly 100,000 clones; about 81% of them occurred a single time. Clones ranked in the top ten supply more than 2.5% of the sample. Input material: PBMCs. The receptors shown here come from a male donor in good health and CMV-seropositive.

The chain joins TRBV6-5 to TRBJ1-6; no clear D. V shed 10 bases and J shed 6 bases, with 16 bases lying between them. Germline V CDR1 and CDR2: MNHEY, SVGAGI. This CDR3 is 14 amino acids long. CDR3 residues: CATDPRRSNSPLHF. The CDR3 DNA sequence: TGTGCCACCGACCCCCGACGGAGTAATTCACCCCTCCACTTT.

The chain uses TRBV4-3 and TRBJ2-1; the match to TRBD2 covers 14 bases. This CDR3 has 19 amino acids. The germline CDR1 and CDR2 sequences are LGHNA and YSLEER. J gave up 7 bases and V 3 bases, and 14 bases lay outside the gene matches. Here the CDR3 DNA reads TGCGCCAGCAGCCATTTCGGGACTAGCGGGAGCGGGGCCTCTAATGAGCAGTTCTTC. Its protein is CASSHFGTSGSGASNEQFF.

This sequence joins TRBV21-1 and TRBJ1-5; the table's D call, TRBD1, was not checked against the DNA. TRBV21-1 is recorded as a pseudogene. The CDR3 covers 16 residues. DNA of the CDR3: TGTGCCAGCAGCAAAGAGGGACAGGGGTTTAATCAGCCCCAGCATTTT. It codes for CASSKEGQGFNQPQHF.

The chain carries TRBV27 and TRBJ2-7; D remains ambiguous. This CDR3 spans 15 amino acids. Germline V CDR1 and CDR2: MNHEY, SMNVEV (reference sequence). Trimming pared 3 bases from V and 0 bases from J, leaving 12 bases between. The CDR3 region is CASSFGQFPSYEQYF. The DNA for the CDR3 is TGTGCCAGCAGTTTTGGGCAGTTTCCCTCCTACGAGCAGTACTTC.

The genes are TRBV10-3 and TRBJ2-3; 9 bases fit TRBD1. CDR3 size: 14 residues. The germline CDR1 and CDR2 sequences are ENHRY and SYGVKD. Trimming at V came to 11 bases and at J to 2 bases, leaving 8 bases not matched to a gene. The CDR3 bases are TGTGCCTTATCCGGGACAGGGATCACAGATACGCAGTATTTT. This gives the protein CALSGTGITDTQYF.

This sequence joins TRBV19 and TRBJ2-2; 8 bases fit TRBD1. The CDR3 is 16 residues long. Losses at the gene ends were 7 bases for V and 5 bases for J; bases not matched to a gene: 12. Germline values: CDR1 LNHDA, CDR2 SQIVND (reference sequence). The CDR3 loop is CASTQGQVESTGELFF. The DNA for the CDR3 is TGTGCCAGTACACAGGGACAGGTCGAGTCTACCGGGGAGCTGTTTTTT.

This clone was picked up one time. The chain recombines TRBV4-1 with TRBJ2-2; TRBD1 aligns across 10 bases. In germline, CDR1 is MGHRA, CDR2 YSYEKL. V gave up 1 base and J gave up 4 bases; unmatched junction bases: 6. The CDR3 has 17 residues. The CDR3 region is CASSQAGQGGSTGELFF. CDR3 DNA sequence: TGCGCCAGCAGCCAAGCCGGACAGGGGGGGAGCACCGGGGAGCTGTTTTTT.

The gene calls are TRBV6-5 and TRBJ1-2; 7 positions agree with TRBD1. The germline V gene has CDR1 MNHEY and CDR2 SVGAGI. Trimming removed 4 bases from V and 1 base from J; junction bases left unmatched: 3. This CDR3 comprises 14 residues. In DNA form, the CDR3 reads TGTGCCAGCAGTTTGGGACAGTTTAACTATGGCTACACCTTC. Translated, it gives CASSLGQFNYGYTF.

This clone has just a few counts. This chain connects TRBV19 to TRBJ2-7, with 7 positions matching TRBD1. The CDR3 length is 15 residues. The germline CDR1 and CDR2 sequences are LNHDA and SQIVND (reference sequence). J lost 4 bases, V lost 1 base, and 7 bases had no gene match. The CDR3 is CASSIAGKGAYEQYF. For the CDR3, the DNA is TGTGCCAGTAGTATAGCCGGGAAGGGGGCTTACGAGCAGTACTTC.

A few counts support this clone. This rearrangement joins TRBV30 to TRBJ2-7; 8 bases line up with TRBD2. The CDR3 length is 13 residues. Germline CDR1 is GTSNPN and CDR2 is SVGIG (reference sequence). V lost 6 bases and J lost 3; bases outside the gene matches: 7. As DNA, the CDR3 is TGTGCCTGCAACCGGGGGGGTCTCTACGAGCAGTACTTC. Translating gives CACNRGGLYEQYF.

The chain couples TRBV6-5 to TRBJ2-1; tentatively, D is TRBD2 (6 bases). V lost 6 bases and J 0 bases, leaving 12 bases between the germline ends. Germline V gene sequence: CDR1 MNHEY, CDR2 SVGAGI. The CDR3 loop spans 15 amino acids. The CDR3 protein is CASRTGTSSYNEQFF. CDR3 bases: TGTGCCAGCAGGACCGGGACTTCCTCCTACAATGAGCAGTTCTTC.

The chain carries TRBV4-2 and TRBJ1-4; D is possibly TRBD1 (6 bases). Per the germline V gene, CDR1 is LGHNA and CDR2 is YNFKEQ. CDR3 length equals 16 residues. Trimming took 1 base from V and 0 from J, leaving 9 bases between them. CDR3 region: CASSQARGATNEKLFF. The CDR3 nucleotides are TGTGCCAGCAGCCAAGCCAGGGGAGCAACTAATGAAAAACTGTTTTTT.

This chain connects TRBV7-2 to TRBJ2-6, with D possibly being TRBD2 (5 bases). Germline V lookup: CDR1 SGHTA, CDR2 FQGNSA. Trimming removed 0 bases from V and 1 base from J, with 10 bases in between. The CDR3 is made up of 17 amino acids. The CDR3 sequence is CASSLAGGESGANVLTF. As DNA, the CDR3 is TGTGCCAGCAGCTTAGCCGGTGGGGAGTCTGGGGCCAACGTCCTGACTTTC.

This clone is a singleton in its sample. V and J are TRBV27 and TRBJ2-7; perhaps TRBD1 as D (5 bases). V lost 5 bases and J lost 3, with 8 bases in between. Germline-derived CDR1 and CDR2 are MNHEY and SMNVEV (reference sequence). The CDR3 is made up of 12 amino acids. The CDR3 loop is CASSPTGYEQYF. The DNA for the CDR3 is TGTGCCAGCAGTCCCACAGGCTACGAGCAGTACTTC.